This T cell receptor (beta chain) is from a study of blood T cell repertoires in COVID-19. Study background: From the United States, Italy and Spain came samples of acute and convalescent COVID-19.

In this sample, this clone turned up many times. Per the germline V gene, CDR1 is SGHVS and CDR2 is FNYEAQ. V lost 1 base and J lost 5; bases outside the gene matches: 8. The CDR3 has 16 residues. Source study methods: Researchers report that nucleated cell counts were estimated from reference gene primer amplification. Profiled with immunoSEQ multiplex PCR; TCRdb holds only in-frame clones, not every one. V, J and clone size are taken as reported in that table, and D and trimming were inferred from the DNA itself. This sample carries about 150,000 clones, roughly nine tenths of them seen once, and the ten largest clones take 2.5% to 3%.

Sequenced: peripheral blood. The clonotype was recovered from a man aged 55-75 years with acute or convalescent COVID-19. This chain joins TRBV7-6 and TRBJ2-3, with TRBD1 matching over 8 bases. The CDR3 region has the DNA TGTGCCAGCAGCTTAGACTCCACAGGGGGTGAAGATACGCAGTATTTT. Amino acid sequence: CASSLDSTGGEDTQYF.